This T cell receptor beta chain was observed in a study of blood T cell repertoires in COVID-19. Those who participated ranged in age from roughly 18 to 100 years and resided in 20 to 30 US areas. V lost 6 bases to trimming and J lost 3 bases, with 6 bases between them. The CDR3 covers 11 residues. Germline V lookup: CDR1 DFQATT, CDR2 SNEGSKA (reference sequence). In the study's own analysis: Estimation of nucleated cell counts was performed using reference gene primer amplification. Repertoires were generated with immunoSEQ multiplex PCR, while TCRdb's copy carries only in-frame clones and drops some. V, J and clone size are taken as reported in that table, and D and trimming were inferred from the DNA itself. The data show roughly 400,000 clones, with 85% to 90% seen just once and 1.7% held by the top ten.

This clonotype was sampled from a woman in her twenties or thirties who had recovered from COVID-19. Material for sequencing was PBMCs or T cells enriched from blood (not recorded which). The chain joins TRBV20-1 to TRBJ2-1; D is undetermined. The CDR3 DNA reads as TGCAGTGCCCCTAGCTACAATGAGCAGTTCTTC. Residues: CSAPSYNEQFF.